A selection of T cell receptor beta chains follows, all from one sample in a study of early T cells in non-severe SARS-CoV-2 infection. A single record per CDR3 protein comes from TCRdb applying MiXCR to the 5' RACE reads. The sample includes tens of thousands of distinct CDR3 sequences, under 7% of them seen just once. The sample consisted of whole blood, taken at baseline. The receptors were sampled from an adult who was a healthcare worker with PCR-confirmed SARS-CoV-2 infection or an uninfected control (not recorded which). Each CDR3 is given with its conserved first and last residue. A D gene is named only where the DNA matches it firmly. Size tells how often a clone was seen (once, few, many) or the class of an expanded clone, and some rows leave it out.

j_call clone_size d_call v_call cdr3_nt cdr3_aa
TRBJ2-1 many NA TRBV20-1 TGCAGTGCCAAGACAGGCCTTCAGAACAATGAGCAGTTCTTC CSAKTGLQNNEQFF
TRBJ1-2 few TRBD1 TRBV5-4 TGTGCCAGCAGCCAGGGGGGTCGGAACTATGGCTACACCTTC CASSQGGRNYGYTF
TRBJ2-7 many TRBD2 TRBV7-2 TGTGCCAGCAGCGGATCCGGTGGACTAGAGATGTCCTACGAGCAGTACTTC CASSGSGGLEMSYEQYF
TRBJ1-2 few NA TRBV5-6 TGTGCCAGCAGCGTGGACAGATTCTATGGCTACACCTTC CASSVDRFYGYTF
TRBJ1-3 NA TRBD1 TRBV4-3 TGCGCCAGCAGCCCCAACAGGGGCGTAGGAAACACCATATATTTT CASSPNRGVGNTIYF
TRBJ2-3 few TRBD1 TRBV20-1 TGCAGTGCTAACAGGGGCTCAGATACGCAGTATTTT CSANRGSDTQYF
TRBJ1-2 many TRBD1 TRBV20-1 TGCAGTGCCAGGGGGACACGGGACAGTCTGAACTATGGCTACACCTTC CSARGTRDSLNYGYTF
TRBJ1-2 few NA TRBV6-2/TRBV6-3 TGTGCCAGCAGCAGCGGGCCGAACAGGCGTCCTAACTATGGCTACACCTTC CASSSGPNRRPNYGYTF
TRBJ1-6 many NA TRBV5-5 TGTGCCAGCAGCTTGATAGAGGGGGTGCCCCTCCACTTT CASSLIEGVPLHF
TRBJ1-2 many NA TRBV10-3 TGTGCCATCAGTCCTACAGGGATCTATGGCTACACCTTC CAISPTGIYGYTF
TRBJ1-6 NA NA TRBV4-2 TGTGCCAGCAGCCAACTTTTAAAAGGACAGAGAGAGAATTCACCCCTCCACTTT CASSQLLKGQRENSPLHF
TRBJ2-2 many NA TRBV19 TGTGCCAGTAGTCCCAGGACGGCGAACACCGGGGAGCTGTTTTTT CASSPRTANTGELFF
TRBJ2-7 many NA TRBV9 TGTGCCAGCAGCGCCGGACAGAGCTCCTACGAGCAGTACTTC CASSAGQSSYEQYF
TRBJ1-1 many NA TRBV10-2 TGCGCCAGCAGTGTTGAGAGGGGCCGGAACACTGAAGCTTTCTTT CASSVERGRNTEAFF
TRBJ1-5 many NA TRBV12-3/TRBV12-4 TGTGCCAGCAGTTTTCGGACAAGTAGCAATCAGCCCCAGCATTTT CASSFRTSSNQPQHF
TRBJ1-1 many TRBD1 TRBV5-6 TGTGCCAGCAGCTTGGGACAGGGGAGAACTGAAGCTTTCTTT CASSLGQGRTEAFF
TRBJ2-1 NA NA TRBV6-2/TRBV6-3 TGTGCCAGCAGTCAGGCTAATGAGCAGTTCTTC CASSQANEQFF
TRBJ2-7 many NA TRBV20-1 TGCAGTGCTAGACACCCCAAAAGCTGGAACGAGCAGTACTTC CSARHPKSWNEQYF
TRBJ2-3 many TRBD2 TRBV9 TGTGCCAGCAGCGGAGAACTAGCGGGCGCGCCCAGCGGTACGCAGTATTTT CASSGELAGAPSGTQYF
TRBJ2-5 NA TRBD1 TRBV7-9 TGTGCCAGCAGGGCAGGGGGAGAGACCCAGTACTTC CASRAGGETQYF
TRBJ2-6 many TRBD2 TRBV10-2 TGCGCCAGCACCGAGGGGCGGGGGACTGGGGCCAACGTCCTGACTTTC CASTEGRGTGANVLTF
TRBJ1-1 NA NA TRBV6-2/TRBV6-3 TGTGCCAGCAGTTACGTGGGGGTGCGAACTGAAGCTTTCTTT CASSYVGVRTEAFF
TRBJ2-1 many NA TRBV20-1 TGCAGTGCTAGTTCCCCCAGCCAAGGAAGGGGTGAGCAGTTCTTC CSASSPSQGRGEQFF
TRBJ2-2 few TRBD2 TRBV6-2/TRBV6-3 TGTGCCAGCAAATGGTACGGTAGCGGGGGTTCGACCGGGGAGCTGTTTTTT CASKWYGSGGSTGELFF
TRBJ2-2 many NA TRBV2 TGTGCCAGCAGTGACCTCGGGAGAAACACCGGGGAGCTGTTTTTT CASSDLGRNTGELFF
TRBJ2-3 few NA TRBV7-3 TGTGCCAGCAGCCTCGGGGGAGTCGGTGGTCAAGATACGCAGTATTTT CASSLGGVGGQDTQYF
TRBJ1-2 many NA TRBV6-1 TGTGCCAGCAGTGCAAGGAACTATGGCTACACCTTC CASSARNYGYTF
TRBJ2-7 NA TRBD1 TRBV24-1 TGTGCCACCAGTGCAGCGGCAGGGGGCGGCTACGAGCAGTACTTC CATSAAAGGGYEQYF
TRBJ2-2 NA NA TRBV5-6 TGTGCCAGCAGCCCCCTCCTGTTCGCTAGTCAACGCATTACCGGGGAGCTGTTTTTT CASSPLLFASQRITGELFF
TRBJ2-3 few TRBD1 TRBV30 TGTGCCTGGACTTTGACAGGGGGGAATTCAGATACGCAGTATTTT CAWTLTGGNSDTQYF
TRBJ1-1 many NA TRBV24-1 TGTGCCACCAGTGAGGCATTGAACACTGAAGCTTTCTTT CATSEALNTEAFF
TRBJ2-4 many TRBD2 TRBV7-2 TGTGCCAGCAGCTTAGATCCGGGGGGGCTAGCCAAAAACATTCAGTACTTC CASSLDPGGLAKNIQYF
TRBJ2-6 NA NA TRBV18 TGTGCCAGCTCAGCAGAAGTCGGCGGGTTTACTCCTGGGGCCAACGTCCTGACTTTC CASSAEVGGFTPGANVLTF
TRBJ2-4 many TRBD1 TRBV20-1 TGCAGTGCTAGCCCTCTTGTCGGACGGAGTTCAGGGGGAAACATTCAGTACTTC CSASPLVGRSSGGNIQYF
TRBJ2-2 NA TRBD2 TRBV12-3/TRBV12-4 TGTGCCAGCAGTTTTCACCTAGCGGGGGGCACCGGGGAGCTGTTTTTT CASSFHLAGGTGELFF
TRBJ1-1 few TRBD1 TRBV12-3/TRBV12-4 TGTGCCAGCAGTTTGGGGCAGGGGGCTGAAGCTTTCTTT CASSLGQGAEAFF
TRBJ2-1 many NA TRBV9 TGTGCCAGCAGCGTCCGGGGGGCCGGCCAAGCCTACAATGAGCAGTTCTTC CASSVRGAGQAYNEQFF
TRBJ1-5 many TRBD1 TRBV6-2/TRBV6-3 TGTGCCAGCAGTCCGGCTGGACAGGGGGCTCATCAGCCCCAGCATTTT CASSPAGQGAHQPQHF
TRBJ1-3 many TRBD1 TRBV18 TGTGCCAGCTCACCTCCGGTACAGGGGCACACCATATATTTT CASSPPVQGHTIYF
TRBJ2-3 many TRBD1 TRBV24-1 TGTGCCACCAGTGATCGGACAGGGGGAAACACAGATACGCAGTATTTT CATSDRTGGNTDTQYF
TRBJ2-3 NA NA TRBV11-3 TGTGCCAGCAGCGCGCCGGGCGCAGATACGCAGTATTTT CASSAPGADTQYF